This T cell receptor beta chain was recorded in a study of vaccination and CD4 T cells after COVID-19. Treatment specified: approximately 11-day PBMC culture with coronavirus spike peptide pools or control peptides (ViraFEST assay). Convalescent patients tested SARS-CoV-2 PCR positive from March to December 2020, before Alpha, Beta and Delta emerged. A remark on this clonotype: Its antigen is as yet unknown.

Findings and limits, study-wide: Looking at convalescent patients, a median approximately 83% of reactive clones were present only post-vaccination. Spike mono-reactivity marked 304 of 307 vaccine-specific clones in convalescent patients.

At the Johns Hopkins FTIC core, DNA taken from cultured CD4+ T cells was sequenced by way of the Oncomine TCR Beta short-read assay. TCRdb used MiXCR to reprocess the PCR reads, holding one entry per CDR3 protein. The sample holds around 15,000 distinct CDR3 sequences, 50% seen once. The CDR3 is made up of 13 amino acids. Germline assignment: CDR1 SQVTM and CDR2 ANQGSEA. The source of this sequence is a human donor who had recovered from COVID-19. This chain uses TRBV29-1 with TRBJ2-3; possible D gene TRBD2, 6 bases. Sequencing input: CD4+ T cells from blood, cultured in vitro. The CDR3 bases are TGCAGTGTAGCGGTACTTAGCACAGATACGCAGTATTTT. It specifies CSVAVLSTDTQYF.